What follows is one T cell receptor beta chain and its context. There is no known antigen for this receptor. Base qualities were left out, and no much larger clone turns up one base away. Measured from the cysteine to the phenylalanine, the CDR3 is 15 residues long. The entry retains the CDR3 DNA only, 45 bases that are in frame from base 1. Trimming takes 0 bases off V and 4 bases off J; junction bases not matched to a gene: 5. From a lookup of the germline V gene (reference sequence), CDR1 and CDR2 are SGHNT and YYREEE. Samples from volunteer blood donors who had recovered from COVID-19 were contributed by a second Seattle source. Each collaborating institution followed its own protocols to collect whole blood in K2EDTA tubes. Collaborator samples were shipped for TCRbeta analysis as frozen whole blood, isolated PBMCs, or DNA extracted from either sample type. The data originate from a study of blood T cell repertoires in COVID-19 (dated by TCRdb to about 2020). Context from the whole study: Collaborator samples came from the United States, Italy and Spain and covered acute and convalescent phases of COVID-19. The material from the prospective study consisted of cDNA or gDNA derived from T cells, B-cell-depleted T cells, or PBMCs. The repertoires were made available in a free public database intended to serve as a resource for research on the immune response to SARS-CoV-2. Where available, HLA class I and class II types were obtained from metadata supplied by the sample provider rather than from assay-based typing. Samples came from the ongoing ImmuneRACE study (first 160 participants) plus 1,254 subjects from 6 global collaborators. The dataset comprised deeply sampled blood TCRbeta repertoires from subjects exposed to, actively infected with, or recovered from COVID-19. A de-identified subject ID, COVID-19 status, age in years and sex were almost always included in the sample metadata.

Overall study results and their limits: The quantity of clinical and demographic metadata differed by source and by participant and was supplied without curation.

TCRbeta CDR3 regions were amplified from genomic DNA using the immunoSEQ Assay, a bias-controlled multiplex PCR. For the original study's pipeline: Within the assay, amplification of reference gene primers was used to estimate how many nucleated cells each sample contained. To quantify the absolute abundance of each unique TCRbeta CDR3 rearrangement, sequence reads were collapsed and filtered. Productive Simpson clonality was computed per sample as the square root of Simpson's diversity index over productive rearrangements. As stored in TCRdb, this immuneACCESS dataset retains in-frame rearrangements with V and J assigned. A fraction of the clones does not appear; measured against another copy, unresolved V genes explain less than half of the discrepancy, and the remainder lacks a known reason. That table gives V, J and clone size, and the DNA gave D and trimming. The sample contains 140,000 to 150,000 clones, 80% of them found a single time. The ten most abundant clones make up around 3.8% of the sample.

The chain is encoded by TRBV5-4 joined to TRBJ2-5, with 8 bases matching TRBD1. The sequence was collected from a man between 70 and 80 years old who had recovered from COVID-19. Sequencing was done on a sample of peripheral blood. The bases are TGTGCCAGCAGCTTGGGTCAGGGGGCGAGAGAGACCCAGTACTTC. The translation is CASSLGQGARETQYF.